This TCR beta chain was sequenced for a study of T cells after yellow fever vaccination (dated by TCRdb to between 2019 and 2020). For context, the study as a whole: The SMART-Seq v4 Ultra Low Input RNA kit was used to prepare libraries from fractions with low cell numbers. Bulk PBMC replicates and cell subsets were isolated from blood drawn at multiple timepoints before and after both primary and secondary immunization. Two healthy male donors, one aged 18 to 30 and one aged 30 to 40 years, were included in the cohort. To follow T-cell clones before and after primary and booster YFV17D yellow fever vaccination, bulk TCR alpha and beta repertoires were sequenced over time. What the authors observed across the whole study: The study included only two donors, which limits how far the findings can be generalized. A small fraction of clonotypes showed up in both the CD4 and CD8 compartments, probably as a result of convergent recombination. Most clones expanded after primary vaccination (approximately 96% of CD4 and approximately 86% of CD8) were re-detected after the booster, suggesting that broad memory maintenance occurred. Computational filtering was needed because FACS-sorted repertoires could contain abundant contaminating clonotypes from the bulk population. Compared with the primary T-cell response, the secondary T-cell response was faster but weaker, reaching its peak on day 5 rather than on day 15.

TCR cDNA was synthesized by 5'RACE template switching, which introduced a universal primer site and unique molecular identifiers. Priming for cDNA synthesis came from both the TCR alpha and TCR beta constant segments. Library amplification used two PCR steps, and the second PCR step added sample barcodes and sequencing adapters. Libraries were sequenced on Illumina HiSeq 2500 (2x100 bp) or NovaSeq (2x150 bp). The original methods were these. Reads were demultiplexed and collapsed into UMI consensus sequences with MIGEC, and V(D)J alignment was performed with MiXCR. Vaccine-responding clonotypes were defined with edgeR using replicate PBMC samples, requiring FDR below 0.01 and a log2 fold change above 5 up to day 15. Each bulk clonotype was labeled CD4 or CD8 based on which sequenced repertoire, CD4 or CD8, contained the clonotype at higher abundance. Clonotypes enriched at least 10-fold in dextramer-positive versus dextramer-negative fractions were classed as NS4B-specific, and CD4-biased clonotypes were left out. TCRdb redid the processing of the public reads, applying fastp at Q25 and MiXCR, and retained in-frame beta chains. Each entry is one CDR3 protein sequence, shown with its most common DNA and genes. These V and J calls derive from TCRdb rather than the authors' analysis. The sample data list fewer than 100,000 distinct CDR3 sequences, and under 9% of these were observed just once. Approximately 15% of the sample is held by the ten biggest clonotypes.

The sample's treatment or condition label, decoded: live attenuated yellow fever vaccine strain. PBMCs were isolated from peripheral blood using a standard Ficoll-Paque protocol. With anti-CD3 and anti-CD8 staining plus a dextramer loaded with the yellow fever NS4B epitope peptide, the researchers sorted epitope-specific CD8 T cells. TriZol was used to extract RNA from bulk PBMCs, from CD4 and CD8 fractions, and from dextramer-positive and dextramer-negative fractions. Including the terminal cysteine and phenylalanine, the CDR3 comprises 15 residues. The retained sequence is limited to the CDR3, 45 bases, with the frame set at the first base. V has 4 bases trimmed and J has 0 bases trimmed; junction bases matching no gene number 4. The germline V gene supplies CDR1 SGHRS and CDR2 YFSETQ. In this sample, this clonotype turned up many times. Within one base of it there is no much larger clone, and no base qualities were kept.

The starting material was CD8+ T cells not binding an NS4B(214-222) dextramer, sorted from PBMCs, obtained less than 16 days after the first yellow fever vaccination. Per the publication, the cell subset or site label means: NS4B epitope dextramer-negative CD8 T cells. This TCR came from a man younger than 35 who received the YFV17D yellow fever vaccine. Recombination linked TRBV5-1 to TRBJ1-1, with TRBD1 matching 9 junction bases. The CDR3 has the sequence CASSLWTGVNTEAFF. The DNA is as follows: TGCGCCAGCAGCCTGTGGACAGGGGTGAACACTGAAGCTTTCTTT.